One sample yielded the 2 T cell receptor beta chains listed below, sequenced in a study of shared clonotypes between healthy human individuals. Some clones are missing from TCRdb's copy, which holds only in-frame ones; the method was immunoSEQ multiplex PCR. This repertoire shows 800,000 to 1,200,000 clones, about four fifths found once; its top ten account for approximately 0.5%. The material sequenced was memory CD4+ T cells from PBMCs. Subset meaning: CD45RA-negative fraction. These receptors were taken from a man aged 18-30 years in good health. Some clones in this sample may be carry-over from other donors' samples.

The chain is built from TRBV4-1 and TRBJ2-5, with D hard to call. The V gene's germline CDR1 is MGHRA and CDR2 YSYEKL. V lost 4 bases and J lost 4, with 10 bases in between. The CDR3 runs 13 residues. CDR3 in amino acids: CASSPLWGETQYF. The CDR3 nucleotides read TGCGCCAGCAGCCCTTTGTGGGGAGAGACCCAGTACTTC.

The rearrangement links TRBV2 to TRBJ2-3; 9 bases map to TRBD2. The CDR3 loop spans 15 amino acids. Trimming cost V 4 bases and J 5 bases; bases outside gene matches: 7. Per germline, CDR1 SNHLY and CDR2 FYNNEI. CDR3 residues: CASSARREGLDTQYF. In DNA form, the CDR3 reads TGTGCCAGCAGTGCTCGGCGGGAGGGACTAGATACGCAGTATTTT. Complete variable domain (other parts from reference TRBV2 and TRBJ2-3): EPEVTQTPSHQVTQMGQEVILRCVPISNHLYFYWYRQILGQKVEFLVSFYNNEISEKSEIFDDQFSVERPDGSNFTLKIRSTKLEDSAMYFCASSARREGLDTQYFGPGTRLTVL.